The 32 T cell receptor beta chains listed next were all sequenced from one sample in a study of T cells in women clearing cervical HPV infection (dated by TCRdb to 2016 to 2019). Library method: the immunoSEQ multiplex PCR assay. TCRdb retrieved this table from immuneACCESS and kept in-frame rearrangements only. Not all clones are present; in checked studies, unresolved V genes account for under half, and no reason is known for the remainder. For this sample, the table gives roughly 40,000 clones. 4.5% to 6% of the sample is in the top ten clones. The specimen was blood buffy coat. All receptors come from a woman aged 18-69 years with a cervical HPV16 infection that either progressed to CIN3+ or cleared (not recorded which).

About this clone itself: The read comes to an end 3 residues before the CDR3 does, leaving the germline J gene to fill in the end. This chain joins TRBV12-3 or TRBV12-4 and TRBJ2-5; 7 bases are shared with TRBD1. The CDR3 length is 14 residues. After removal of 6 bases from V and 4 bases from J, the junction contained 8 bases not matched to a gene. The CDR3 region is CASSQQGWGETQYF. The covered CDR3 bases are TGTGCCAGCAGCCAACAGGGGTGGGGAGAGACC.

For this clone: Read data end 3 residues before the CDR3 end; the end is taken from the germline J gene. The rearrangement joins TRBV5-4 to TRBJ2-7; 10 positions agree with TRBD2. Germline V gene data show CDR1 as SGHNT and CDR2 as YYREEE (reference sequence). The CDR3 runs 16 residues. J lost 6 bases, V lost 4 bases, and 13 bases had no gene match. Incomplete CDR3 DNA: TGTGCCAGCAGCAACCCCGGGGCGAGCGGGGGGGCCGAG. This gives the protein CASSNPGASGGAE. The CDR3 in full is CASSNPGASGGAEQYF.

The CDR3 loop is CASSHPDMFWYEQYF. Incomplete CDR3 DNA: TGCGCCAGCAGTCATCCCGACATGTTCTGGTACGAG. The rearrangement uses TRBV23-1 and TRBJ2-7; D remains unclear. The sequence runs out 3 residues before the end of the CDR3; the remainder is reconstructed from the germline J gene. TRBV23-1 is identified as an open reading frame with a role that is uncertain. This CDR3 spans 15 amino acids. V lost 3 bases, J lost 4 bases, and 16 bases lay in between.

Concerning this clone: From the germline J gene comes the end of the CDR3, since the read stops 3 residues before it. This chain joins TRBV14 and TRBJ2-1; D perhaps matches TRBD2 (7 bases). V was pared by 1 base and J by 5 bases, with 12 bases between. The CDR3 has 15 amino acids. CDR1 SGHDN and CDR2 FVKESK come from the germline V gene. The covered CDR3 bases are TGTGCCAGCAGCCAAGTTAGGGGGGGGAACAATGAG. As protein: CASSQVRGGNNE. The CDR3 reads in full as CASSQVRGGNNEQFF.

As concerns this clone: The CDR3 end is not reached by the read, which stops 3 residues before it; the germline J gene fills it in. The chain employs TRBV6-1 and TRBJ1-2; unclear D gene. Trimming pared 2 bases from V and 4 bases from J, leaving 8 bases between. CDR3 length: 13 residues. CDR1 and CDR2 from the germline V gene are MNHNS and SASEGT. The sequenced part of the CDR3 DNA is TGTGCCAGCAGTGAATCCGCAGGCTATGGC. This sequence encodes CASSESAGYG. The full-length CDR3 reads as CASSESAGYGYTF.

Note on this clone: The read gets to within 3 residues of the CDR3 end, and the germline J gene fills in the rest. This chain joins TRBV5-1 and TRBJ1-6, with D perhaps matching TRBD1 (6 bases). This CDR3 contains 15 residues. The germline gives CDR1 SGHRS, CDR2 YFSETQ. V was shortened by 4 bases and J by 5 bases, with 13 bases between the two germline ends. The CDR3: CASSTTGSDNSPLHF. The covered CDR3 bases are TGCGCCAGCAGCACCACAGGGTCAGATAATTCACCC.

As to this clone: Coverage ceases 3 residues before the CDR3 finishes, and the germline J gene fills in the end. This chain connects TRBV30 to TRBJ2-7, with 9 bases lining up with TRBD1. Germline-derived CDR1 and CDR2 are GTSNPN and SVGIG (reference sequence). CDR3 length: 12 residues. V gave up 5 bases and J gave up 2 bases; unmatched junction bases: 1. CDR3 amino acids: CAWGQGTYEQYF. CDR3 bases read: TGTGCCTGGGGACAGGGGACCTACGAG.

On this clone itself: The CDR3 extends 3 residues past the end of the read, so its final part is completed from the germline J gene. This chain uses TRBV7-9 with TRBJ1-2; D unclear. V dropped 6 bases and J dropped 7 bases, with 18 bases sitting between them. The CDR3 contains 14 residues. CDR1 is SEHNR and CDR2 is FQNEAQ in the germline V gene (reference sequence). CDR3 loop: CASSLASSWGGYTF. The CDR3 bases that were read are TGTGCCAGCAGTCTAGCGTCATCCTGGGGTGGC.

As regards this clone: The CDR3 end falls 3 residues outside the read, so it is completed with the germline J gene. The V call is TRBV19, the J call TRBJ1-1; D uncertain. Looked up from germline, CDR1 is LNHDA and CDR2 is SQIVND (reference sequence). The CDR3 sequence is 15 residues long. The V end was cut by 3 bases, the J end by 1 base, with 12 bases between. The sequenced CDR3 bases are TGTGCCAGTAGTATTGATCCCACTTGGAACACTGAA. Its translation is CASSIDPTWNTE. Given in full, the CDR3 is CASSIDPTWNTEAFF. Using reference TRBV19 and TRBJ1-1 for the parts outside the CDR3, the full variable domain is DGGITQSPKYLFRKEGQNVTLSCEQNLNHDAMYWYRQDPGQGLRLIYYSQIVNDFQKGDIAEGYSVSREKKESFPLTVTSAQKNPTAFYLCASSIDPTWNTEAFFGQGTRLTVV.

The CDR3 sequence: CSARRPGGETQYF. The DNA read from the CDR3 is TGCAGTGCTAGAAGGCCAGGGGGAGAGACC. The chain carries TRBV20-1 and TRBJ2-5; 7 bases align to TRBD1. The observed sequence ends 3 residues before the CDR3 terminus, with the missing tail filled in from the germline J gene. The ends lost 2 bases at V and 4 bases at J; junction bases unmatched: 4. Germline CDR1 reads DFQATT; CDR2 reads SNEGSKA (reference sequence). CDR3 size: 13 residues.

Concerning this clone itself: From the germline J gene comes the end of the CDR3, since the read stops 3 residues before it. This sequence joins TRBV7-3 and TRBJ2-7, with D tentatively TRBD1 (6 bases). Germline V gene lookup returns CDR1 SGHTA and CDR2 FQGTGA. The CDR3 spans 16 residues. The V end was cut by 3 bases, the J end by 2 bases, with 17 bases between. The chain's CDR3 is CASSFVTGPRPYEQYF. The sequenced CDR3 bases are TGTGCCAGCAGCTTCGTCACAGGGCCCCGACCCTACGAG.

Comments on this clone: With the read ending 3 residues before the CDR3 end, the germline J gene is used to fill in that end. J is TRBJ1-1 and V is TRBV14; D is unclear. The V end was cut by 2 bases, the J end by 5 bases, with 12 bases between. The germline gives CDR1 SGHDN, CDR2 FVKESK. The CDR3 has 14 amino acids. The CDR3 loop is CASSQRGPGTEAFF. Incomplete CDR3 DNA: TGTGCCAGCAGCCAACGCGGCCCTGGGACTGAA.

In the case of this clone: The read is 3 residues too short to cover the CDR3 end, so that end is filled in from the germline J gene. The rearrangement links TRBV19 to TRBJ1-4, with D perhaps matching TRBD1 (5 bases). The germline V and J ends were trimmed by 3 bases and 8 bases, with 13 bases remaining between them. Germline CDR1 is LNHDA and CDR2 is SQIVND (reference sequence). The CDR3 runs 14 residues. The CDR3 spells CASSMSRAGEKLFF. The DNA read from the CDR3 is TGTGCCAGTAGTATGAGCAGGGCGGGGGAAAAA.

Remarks on this clone: Sequencing ends 3 residues short of the CDR3 end; the germline J gene provides the rest. V gene TRBV20-1 combines with J gene TRBJ2-3, with 15 bases identical to TRBD2. Germline CDR1 is DFQATT and CDR2 is SNEGSKA (reference sequence). The CDR3 extends over 16 amino acids. V trimming: 5 bases; J trimming: 2 bases; junction bases outside the gene matches: 5. Here the CDR3 reads CSASGLAGGSTDTQYF. The CDR3 bases that were read are TGCAGTGCTTCGGGACTAGCGGGGGGTTCCACAGATACG.

About this clone itself: The read falls 3 residues short of the CDR3 end, and the missing part is taken from the germline J gene. The rearrangement uses TRBV10-3 and TRBJ2-5; possible D gene TRBD1, 6 bases. V was clipped by 3 bases and J by 3 bases, with 17 bases between them. The germline V gene encodes CDR1 ENHRY and CDR2 SYGVKD. The CDR3 contains 16 residues. CDR3 bases read: TGTGCCATCAGTGAATCCGCTGGCGGACAGAAAGAGACC. Protein product: CAISESAGGQKET. The CDR3 reads in full as CAISESAGGQKETQYF.

The CDR3 spells CSARAASKGPSNEQFF. CDR3 bases read: TGCAGCGCCCGGGCGGCTAGCAAGGGTCCCTCGAATGAG. The chain employs TRBV29-1 and TRBJ2-1, with a possible D match to TRBD2 (5 bases). The read ends 3 residues shy of where the CDR3 ends; the end is completed using the germline J gene. Trimming left V 7 bases short and J 7 bases short, with 26 bases between. The V gene's germline CDR1 is SQVTM and CDR2 ANQGSEA. The CDR3 has 16 amino acids.

Turning to this clone: The read ends 3 residues early relative to the CDR3; the germline J gene fills the gap. The V call is TRBV4-1, the J call TRBJ1-2; TRBD1 matches 7 bases. CDR3 length equals 13 residues. Germline lookup yields CDR1 MGHRA and CDR2 YSYEKL. Losses at the gene ends were 5 bases for V and 7 bases for J; bases not matched to a gene: 7. The DNA read from the CDR3 is TGCGCCAGCAGCGTCCCGACAGGGACTGGC. It is translated as CASSVPTGTG. The full-length CDR3 reads as CASSVPTGTGYTF.

Notes on this clone: The sequence runs out 3 residues before the end of the CDR3; the remainder is reconstructed from the germline J gene. The V and J genes are TRBV5-4 and TRBJ1-2, with no clear D. Germline-derived CDR1 and CDR2 are SGHNT and YYREEE (reference sequence). With 1 base removed from V and 3 bases from J, the gap between germline ends came to 10 bases. The CDR3 runs to 14 residues. CDR3 bases read: TGTGCCAGCAGCTTGAACGTCGGGGACTATGGC. It is translated as CASSLNVGDYG. The complete CDR3 protein is CASSLNVGDYGYTF.

Concerning this clone: The CDR3 goes on 3 residues after the read ends, and that part is filled in from the germline J gene. This sequence joins TRBV20-1 and TRBJ2-3; D is perhaps TRBD2 (6 bases). This CDR3 contains 14 residues. V dropped 3 bases and J dropped 4 bases, with 14 bases sitting between them. The V gene's germline CDR1 is DFQATT and CDR2 SNEGSKA (reference sequence). The CDR3 DNA, read in part, is TGCAGTGCTAGTTCGGGGGATCCCCCAGATACG. It encodes CSASSGDPPDT. The CDR3 reads in full as CSASSGDPPDTQYF.

Points on this clone: With the read ending 3 residues before the CDR3 end, the germline J gene is used to fill in that end. The chain combines TRBV5-1 with TRBJ2-3; 8 nucleotides match TRBD1. After removal of 2 bases from V and 4 bases from J, the junction contained 3 bases not matched to a gene. This CDR3 comprises 14 residues. Germline V lookup: CDR1 SGHRS, CDR2 YFSETQ. The CDR3 bases that were read are TGCGCCAGCAGCTTTGACAGGGGAGCAGATACG. It codes for CASSFDRGADT. The whole CDR3 protein is CASSFDRGADTQYF.

For this clone: The CDR3 goes on 3 residues after the read ends, and that part is filled in from the germline J gene. The rearrangement uses TRBV18 and TRBJ2-5, with 7 bases identical to TRBD1. The CDR3 is 16 amino acids. Germline CDR1 and CDR2: KGHSH and LQKENI. Germline trimming cut 4 bases from V and 5 bases from J; bases unmatched to any gene: 13. CDR3 sequence reads: CASSRRQGSGSETQYF. The sequenced part of the CDR3 DNA is TGTGCCAGCTCACGGAGACAGGGATCCGGTTCGGAGACC.

Turning to this clone: From the germline J gene comes the end of the CDR3, since the read stops 3 residues before it. The chain recombines TRBV5-8 with TRBJ1-1; D is unclear. Germline V gives CDR1 SGHTS, CDR2 YDEGEE. The CDR3 totals 12 residues. Deletions cut 1 base from V and 3 bases from J, with 4 bases between. CDR3 in amino acids: CASSLLHTEAFF. The covered CDR3 bases are TGTGCCAGCAGCTTGCTCCACACTGAA.

As for this clone: The read ends 3 residues shy of where the CDR3 ends; the end is completed using the germline J gene. J is TRBJ1-3 and V is TRBV5-6, with 7 bases fitting TRBD1. Germline V gives CDR1 SGHDT, CDR2 YYEEEE. Trimming removed 4 bases from V and 5 bases from J; junction bases left unmatched: 3. The CDR3 runs to 13 residues. The sequenced CDR3 bases are TGTGCCAGCAGCCGGGACAGAAGAAACACC. It specifies CASSRDRRNT. The whole CDR3 sequence reads CASSRDRRNTIYF.

The covered CDR3 bases are TGCAGTGCTAGTAACCTAGCGGGGAACACAGATACG. Translation: CSASNLAGNTDT. The full CDR3 protein is CSASNLAGNTDTQYF. The rearrangement joins TRBV20-1 to TRBJ2-3; 9 bases line up with TRBD2. With the read ending 3 residues before the CDR3 end, the germline J gene is used to fill in that end. The CDR3 totals 15 residues. With 3 bases clipped from V and 2 bases from J, the junction kept 6 bases outside the gene matches. Germline V gives CDR1 DFQATT, CDR2 SNEGSKA (reference sequence).

Points on this clone: The CDR3 is cut off 3 residues early in the read; its end comes from the germline J gene. The rearrangement uses TRBV14 and TRBJ1-3; 7 bases agree with TRBD1. CDR1 and CDR2 from the germline V gene are SGHDN and FVKESK. V shed 1 base and J 0 bases; nucleotides not matched to a gene: 3. CDR3 length equals 16 residues. The CDR3 spells CASSQVQGVSGNTIYF. Incomplete CDR3 DNA: TGTGCCAGCAGCCAAGTTCAGGGGGTCTCTGGAAACACC. Full variable domain (outside the CDR3, taken from reference TRBV14 and TRBJ1-3): EAGVTQFPSHSVIEKGQTVTLRCDPISGHDNLYWYRRVMGKEIKFLLHFVKESKQDESGMPNNRFLAERTGGTYSTLKVQPAELEDSGVYFCASSQVQGVSGNTIYFGEGSWLTVV.

A word on this clone: With the read ending 3 residues before the CDR3 end, the germline J gene is used to fill in that end. This chain uses TRBV11-2 with TRBJ2-3; 15 nucleotides agree with TRBD2. There are 15 residues in the CDR3. V lost 4 bases to trimming and J lost 8 bases; unmatched junction nucleotides: 4. Per the germline V gene, CDR1 is SGHAT and CDR2 is FQNNGV. This CDR3 is CASSSGTSGGPTQYF. The sequenced part of the CDR3 DNA is TGTGCCAGCAGCTCCGGGACTAGCGGGGGGCCTACG. Together with reference TRBV11-2 and TRBJ2-3, the CDR3 gives the full variable domain: EAGVAQSPRYKIIEKRQSVAFWCNPISGHATLYWYQQILGQGPKLLIQFQNNGVVDDSQLPKDRFSAERLKGVDSTLKIQPAKLEDSAVYLCASSSGTSGGPTQYFGPGTRLTVL.

In regard to this clone: The read terminates 3 residues before the CDR3 end, so the remaining end is supplied by the germline J gene. The J gene is TRBJ2-3, the V gene TRBV5-4, with 12 bases lining up with TRBD2. The length of the CDR3 is 14 residues. The germline V gene encodes CDR1 SGHNT and CDR2 YYREEE (reference sequence). V was pared by 7 bases and J by 2 bases, with 2 bases of the junction left unmatched. The sequenced part of the CDR3 DNA is TGTGCCAGCGCTAGCGGGGGGGTCACAGATACG. It specifies CASASGGVTDT. The full CDR3 protein is CASASGGVTDTQYF.

Remarks on this clone: The read comes to an end 3 residues before the CDR3 does, leaving the germline J gene to fill in the end. The chain has TRBV5-1 and TRBJ2-7; D is uncertain. V lost 1 base, J lost 0 bases, and 8 bases lay in between. The CDR3 spans 14 residues. Looked up from germline, CDR1 is SGHRS and CDR2 is YFSETQ. Incomplete CDR3 DNA: TGCGCCAGCAGCTTGAGCGTAACCTCCTACGAG. Translated, it gives CASSLSVTSYE. The complete CDR3 protein is CASSLSVTSYEQYF.

Comments on this clone: With the read ending 3 residues before the CDR3 end, the germline J gene is used to fill in that end. J is TRBJ1-4 and V is TRBV15; TRBD1 might be the D (5 bases). Germline V CDR1 and CDR2: LNHNV, YYDKDF (reference sequence). Between the trimmed V and J ends, which lost 0 bases and 6 bases, there was a span of 8 bases. The length of the CDR3 is 14 residues. The CDR3 region is CATSRERGDEKLFF. The part of the CDR3 DNA that was read is TGTGCCACCAGCAGAGAGAGAGGGGATGAAAAA.

Points on this clone: The read halts 3 residues ahead of the CDR3 end, with the missing end drawn from the germline J gene. This sequence joins TRBV13 and TRBJ2-7; tentatively, D is TRBD2 (5 bases). The germline CDR1 and CDR2 sequences are PRHDT and FYEKMQ (reference sequence). V was shortened by 6 bases and J by 5 bases, with 14 bases between the two germline ends. The CDR3 runs 13 residues. The sequenced CDR3 bases are TGTGCCAGCAGATCGACCGGGGAGCACGAG. It encodes CASRSTGEHE. The full CDR3 is CASRSTGEHEQYF. Supplemented by reference TRBV13 and TRBJ2-7, the full variable domain reads AAGVIQSPRHLIKEKRETATLKCYPIPRHDTVYWYQQGPGQDPQFLISFYEKMQSDKGSIPDRFSAQQFSDYHSELNMSSLELGDSALYFCASRSTGEHEQYFGPGTRLTVT.

With regard to this clone: The junction departs from the called germline gene at one end, perhaps through a read error. The read stops 3 residues short of the end of the CDR3; the missing end is completed from the germline J gene. J is TRBJ2-3 and V is TRBV7-7, with TRBD2 identical over 12 bases. The germline V gene has CDR1 SSHAT and CDR2 FNYEAQ (reference sequence). CDR3 length equals 15 residues. The covered CDR3 bases are TGTGCTAGCAGCGCCGGGACTAGCGGGACAGATACG. This translates into CASSAGTSGTDT. The CDR3 in its entirety is CASSAGTSGTDTQYF.

Note on this clone: The sequence runs out 3 residues before the end of the CDR3; the remainder is reconstructed from the germline J gene. This chain links TRBV2 with TRBJ1-3; perhaps TRBD1 as D (6 bases). Germline-derived CDR1 and CDR2 are SNHLY and FYNNEI. Trimming removed 5 bases at V and 6 bases at J, with 14 bases between. This CDR3 region has 14 residues. CDR3 DNA (partial): TGTGCCAGCAGTAAGGACAGAGGCTCAAACACC. Its protein is CASSKDRGSNT. The whole CDR3 protein is CASSKDRGSNTIYF.